These T cell receptor beta chains were read from a single sample in a study of blood T cell repertoires in COVID-19. Only in-frame clones appear in the TCRdb table, and some are missing; sequencing was by immunoSEQ multiplex PCR. The sample includes 50,000 to 70,000 clones, around 83% of them seen just once. The sequencing input was peripheral blood. The receptors were gathered from a middle-aged man with active COVID-19. Both conserved end residues are part of each CDR3. Each record gives: V gene, clone size, J gene, D gene, CDR3 DNA, CDR3 protein. The D gene is left open where the match is weak. Clone size is stated in some rows and not others, as once, few, many or a class when expanded.

V: TRBV24-1; size: NA; J: TRBJ2-1; D: TRBD2; DNA: TGTGCCACCAGTGATCCTACTAGCGGGAGAACTTACAATGAGCAGTTCTTC; CDR3: CATSDPTSGRTYNEQFF
V: TRBV9; size: NA; J: TRBJ2-2; D: NA; DNA: TGTGCCAGCACCCCTGGAGTAAACACCGGGGAGCTGTTTTTT; CDR3: CASTPGVNTGELFF
V: TRBV24-1; size: NA; J: TRBJ2-2; D: NA; DNA: TGTGCCACCAGTGATTTGCTTTACACCGGGGAGCTGTTTTTT; CDR3: CATSDLLYTGELFF
V: TRBV7-9; size: NA; J: TRBJ1-1; D: NA; DNA: TGTGCCAGCAGCTTATCAGGCGTGAACACTGAAGCTTTCTTT; CDR3: CASSLSGVNTEAFF
V: TRBV11-2; size: few; J: TRBJ1-3; D: TRBD1; DNA: TGTGCCAGCAGCTTAGGACGACAGGGTCTAAACACCATATATTTT; CDR3: CASSLGRQGLNTIYF
V: TRBV5-1; size: NA; J: TRBJ2-5; D: NA; DNA: TGCGCCAGTAGGGGTCTTCAAGAGACCCAGTACTTC; CDR3: CASRGLQETQYF
V: TRBV5-5; size: NA; J: TRBJ1-4; D: NA; DNA: TGTGCCAGCAGCTTGGACCCGACAGCGACCTTTATTAATGAAAAACTGTTTTTT; CDR3: CASSLDPTATFINEKLFF
V: TRBV12-5; size: NA; J: TRBJ2-1; D: TRBD2; DNA: TGTGCTAGTGGGAGGACTAGCGGGGCCTACAATGAGCAGTTCTTC; CDR3: CASGRTSGAYNEQFF
V: TRBV5-5; size: NA; J: TRBJ2-1; D: TRBD2; DNA: TGTGCCAGCAGCTTCGGACTAGGAGAGCAGTTCTTC; CDR3: CASSFGLGEQFF
V: TRBV9; size: NA; J: TRBJ2-1; D: NA; DNA: TGTGCCAGCAGCGTAGGAGGGACTTCAAATGAGCAGTTCTTC; CDR3: CASSVGGTSNEQFF
V: TRBV2; size: NA; J: TRBJ2-7; D: TRBD2; DNA: TGTGCCAGCCTCCAGCTAGCGGGGAACGAGCAGTACTTC; CDR3: CASLQLAGNEQYF
V: TRBV6-1; size: NA; J: TRBJ2-1; D: NA; DNA: TGTGCCAGCAGTGAATCGCGCAGGGGGCGGGGGTCCTACAATGAGCAGTTCTTC; CDR3: CASSESRRGRGSYNEQFF
V: TRBV15; size: NA; J: TRBJ1-2; D: NA; DNA: TGTGCCACCAGCCTTTCCCCTAACTATGGCTACACCTTC; CDR3: CATSLSPNYGYTF
V: TRBV27; size: NA; J: TRBJ1-1; D: NA; DNA: TGTGCCAGCAGTTTTAAGGCAGGGGTTACTGAAGCTTTCTTT; CDR3: CASSFKAGVTEAFF
V: TRBV6-6; size: NA; J: TRBJ2-3; D: TRBD2; DNA: TGTGCCAGCAGTTCCCCCGGGACTACCCGCACAGATACGCAGTATTTT; CDR3: CASSSPGTTRTDTQYF
V: TRBV27; size: NA; J: TRBJ1-1; D: NA; DNA: TGTGCCAGCAGACCCGCGGGCAGGGCCTACGGGGGCACTGAAGCTTTCTTT; CDR3: CASRPAGRAYGGTEAFF
V: TRBV11-3; size: NA; J: TRBJ2-3; D: NA; DNA: TGTGCCAGCAGCTTAGGCAGTTCTAGCACAGATACGCAGTATTTT; CDR3: CASSLGSSSTDTQYF
V: TRBV29-1; size: NA; J: TRBJ2-5; D: TRBD1; DNA: TGCAGCGTAGACAGGGTAGAGACCCAGTACTTC; CDR3: CSVDRVETQYF
V: TRBV5-1; size: NA; J: TRBJ1-1; D: NA; DNA: TGCGCCAGCAGCTTGTATGTCGGGAACACTGAAGCTTTCTTT; CDR3: CASSLYVGNTEAFF
V: TRBV29-1; size: NA; J: TRBJ1-2; D: NA; DNA: TGCAGCGTGGTACAGCTCACCGGCTACACCTTC; CDR3: CSVVQLTGYTF
V: TRBV25-1; size: NA; J: TRBJ1-2; D: NA; DNA: TGTGCCAGCCTACAGGGCTATGGCTACACCTTC; CDR3: CASLQGYGYTF
V: TRBV6-5; size: NA; J: TRBJ2-7; D: TRBD2; DNA: TGTGCCAGCAGTTACGGGCGGGGGGGGTACGAGCAGTACTTC; CDR3: CASSYGRGGYEQYF
V: TRBV2; size: NA; J: TRBJ2-2; D: TRBD1; DNA: TGTGCCAGCAATCGACAGGGGGCTGTGAACACCGGGGAGCTGTTTTTT; CDR3: CASNRQGAVNTGELFF
V: TRBV19; size: NA; J: TRBJ1-3; D: NA; DNA: TGTGCCAGTAGTAACGGTTTTAGAGGGAGCTCTGGAAACACCATATATTTT; CDR3: CASSNGFRGSSGNTIYF
V: TRBV6-6; size: once; J: TRBJ2-1; D: TRBD2; DNA: TGTGCCAGCAGTCCGGGACTAGCGGTCTACAATGAGCAGTTCTTC; CDR3: CASSPGLAVYNEQFF
V: TRBV18; size: NA; J: TRBJ1-2; D: TRBD1; DNA: TGTGCCAGCTCCTCGAGTCAGGGGGCTAACTATGGCTACACCTTC; CDR3: CASSSSQGANYGYTF
V: TRBV7-2; size: NA; J: TRBJ2-1; D: TRBD2; DNA: TGTGCCAGCAGCTACCGGCGGACTAGGGGTCCCAATGAGCAGTTCTTC; CDR3: CASSYRRTRGPNEQFF
V: TRBV7-9; size: NA; J: TRBJ2-4; D: NA; DNA: TGTGCCAGCAGCCATACCGGGATAGGTGGGAACATTCAGTACTTC; CDR3: CASSHTGIGGNIQYF
V: TRBV2; size: NA; J: TRBJ1-3; D: TRBD1; DNA: TGTGCCAGCAGCATCAGGGGGCCAGACTCTGGAAACACCATATATTTT; CDR3: CASSIRGPDSGNTIYF
V: TRBV7-2; size: NA; J: TRBJ2-3; D: NA; DNA: TGTGCCAGCAGCTTAAGGACTTTCGGCACAGATACGCAGTATTTT; CDR3: CASSLRTFGTDTQYF
V: TRBV5-1; size: NA; J: TRBJ2-7; D: TRBD2; DNA: TGCGCCAGCAGCTTGTCTTTCGGGGGGGCCTACGAGCAGTACTTC; CDR3: CASSLSFGGAYEQYF
V: TRBV18; size: NA; J: TRBJ2-7; D: TRBD1; DNA: TGTGCCAGCTCTCTGGGACAGTTCTACGAGCAGTACTTC; CDR3: CASSLGQFYEQYF
V: TRBV10-2; size: NA; J: TRBJ2-4; D: NA; DNA: TGCGCCAGCACAGAGTACAGGGATCCAAACATTCAGTACTTC; CDR3: CASTEYRDPNIQYF
V: TRBV5-1; size: NA; J: TRBJ2-5; D: TRBD2; DNA: TGCGCCAGCAGCCGGGAGGAAGGAGAGACCCAGTACTTC; CDR3: CASSREEGETQYF
V: TRBV5-1; size: NA; J: TRBJ1-5; D: NA; DNA: TGCGCCAGCAGCTTGGATAATAATCAGCCCCAGCATTTT; CDR3: CASSLDNNQPQHF
V: TRBV11-3; size: NA; J: TRBJ2-3; D: TRBD2; DNA: TGTGCCAGCAGCTTAAACCCTCAGCGGGGGGTCGAGGGTACGCAGTATTTT; CDR3: CASSLNPQRGVEGTQYF
V: TRBV6-1; size: NA; J: TRBJ1-6; D: NA; DNA: TGTGCCAGCAGTGAATTGGTCAGAGGTAATTCACCCCTCCACTTT; CDR3: CASSELVRGNSPLHF
V: TRBV9; size: NA; J: TRBJ2-3; D: TRBD2; DNA: TGTGCCAGCAGCGCAGGGGAACGGGAGGGAGATACGCAGTATTTT; CDR3: CASSAGEREGDTQYF
V: TRBV5-1; size: NA; J: TRBJ2-1; D: NA; DNA: TGCGCCAGCAGCTCCGCCCGGCACAGGTTCCGCGAGTTCTTC; CDR3: CASSSARHRFREFF
V: TRBV12-3/TRBV12-4; size: NA; J: TRBJ2-7; D: NA; DNA: TGTGCCAGCAGTTCCCTCTCCTACGAGCAGTACTTC; CDR3: CASSSLSYEQYF
V: TRBV6-5; size: NA; J: TRBJ2-7; D: TRBD1; DNA: TGTGCCAGTACCCGGGACAGCCTCTCCTACGAGCAGTACTTC; CDR3: CASTRDSLSYEQYF